This TCR beta chain was captured in a study of shared clonotypes between healthy human individuals. V was trimmed by 4 bases and J by 2 bases, leaving 6 bases between them. Germline lookup yields CDR1 MNHNS and CDR2 SASEGT. This CDR3 has 13 residues. The table came from immunoSEQ multiplex PCR; TCRdb's copy has only in-frame clones and leaves some out. This repertoire shows nearly 1,000,000 clones, 60% to 85% found once; its top ten account for nearly 1.5%. Sequencing input: memory CD4+ T cells sorted from blood. Subset specified: CD45RA-negative fraction. The clonotype comes from a man younger than 35 in good health. The chain has TRBV6-1 and TRBJ1-5; D ambiguous. The CDR3 DNA sequence: TGTGCCAGCAGTGGCCCGGGCAATCAGCCCCAGCATTTT. Amino acids: CASSGPGNQPQHF.